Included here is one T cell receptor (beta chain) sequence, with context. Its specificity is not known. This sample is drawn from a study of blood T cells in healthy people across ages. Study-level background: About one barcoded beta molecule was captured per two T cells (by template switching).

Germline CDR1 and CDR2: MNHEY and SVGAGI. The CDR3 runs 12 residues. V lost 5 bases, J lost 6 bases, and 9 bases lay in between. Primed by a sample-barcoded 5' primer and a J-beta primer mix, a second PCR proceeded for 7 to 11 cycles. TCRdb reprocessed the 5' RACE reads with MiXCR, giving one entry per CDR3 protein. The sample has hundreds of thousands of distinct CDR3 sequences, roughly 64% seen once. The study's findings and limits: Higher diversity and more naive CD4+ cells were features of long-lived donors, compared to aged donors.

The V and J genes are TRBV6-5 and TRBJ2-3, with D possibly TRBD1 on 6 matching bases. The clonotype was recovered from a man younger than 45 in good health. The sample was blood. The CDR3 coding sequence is TGTGCCAGCAGTACCCAGGGGGATACGCAGTATTTT. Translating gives CASSTQGDTQYF.